The sample holds a few counts of the clone carrying this T cell receptor beta chain. Every donor was a healthy Caucasian. Germline V gene lookup returns CDR1 DFQATT and CDR2 SNEGSKA (reference sequence). The CDR3 runs to 14 residues. Trimming removed 7 bases from V and 8 bases from J; junction bases left unmatched: 6. TCRdb itself ran the 5' RACE reads through MiXCR, one entry per CDR3 protein. Among around 370,000 distinct CDR3 sequences listed, 8.5% to 10% were seen once. The data were obtained in a study of identical twins. Sequencing was carried out using naive T cells sorted from blood. This TCR derives from a woman aged 45-60 years in good health. The chain is built from TRBV20-1 and TRBJ2-1; 15 positions match TRBD2. The CDR3 region has the DNA TGCAGTGGGACTAGCGGGAGGGCCTTTCATGAGCAGTTCTTC. Residues: CSGTSGRAFHEQFF.